Below, 30 T cell receptor beta chains from the same sample are listed, as sequenced in a study of blood T cell repertoires in COVID-19. The table came from immunoSEQ multiplex PCR; TCRdb's copy has only in-frame clones and leaves some out. The repertoire holds roughly 140,000 clones, with around nine tenths as singletons. The sequenced material came from peripheral blood. These receptors all come from a woman aged 70-85 years with acute or convalescent COVID-19.

V gene TRBV27 combines with J gene TRBJ1-5; TRBD1 agrees at 11 bases. CDR3 size: 19 residues. With V trimmed by 6 bases and J by 3 bases, 16 bases remained unmatched. The V gene's germline CDR1 is MNHEY and CDR2 SMNVEV (reference sequence). DNA for the CDR3: TGTGCCAGCAGCCTATTAGTTCCGGGACAGGGGGGTGTCAATCAGCCCCAGCATTTT. This encodes CASSLLVPGQGGVNQPQHF.

This clone was counted a single time. The gene calls are TRBV27 and TRBJ1-1, with 10 bases identical to TRBD1. This CDR3 spans 20 amino acids. The trim removed 2 bases at V and 5 bases at J, leaving 20 bases unmatched. Germline values: CDR1 MNHEY, CDR2 SMNVEV (reference sequence). The CDR3 loop reads CASSLAWGLRDRGQRTEAFF. The CDR3, as DNA: TGTGCCAGCAGTTTAGCGTGGGGCCTGCGCGACAGGGGGCAACGGACTGAAGCTTTCTTT.

The chain joins TRBV3-1 (or the pseudogene TRBV3-2) to TRBJ1-2; 9 nucleotides line up with TRBD1. The CDR3 contains 13 residues. Germline CDR1 LGHDT, CDR2 YNNKEL (reference sequence). Trimming at V came to 4 bases and at J to 7 bases, leaving 4 bases not matched to a gene. The CDR3 sequence: CASSLGDRAGYTF. DNA for the CDR3: TGTGCCAGCAGCCTCGGGGACAGGGCTGGCTACACCTTC.

There are a few counts of this clone. V usage is TRBV23-1 and J usage is TRBJ1-5; D is perhaps TRBD1 (6 bases). TRBV23-1 carries the ORF label, with uncertain function. Deletions cut 8 bases from V and 6 bases from J, with 29 bases between. This CDR3 spans 18 amino acids. The CDR3 nucleotides read TGCGCCAGCCAATGGGGGGGTGCGACAGGAACTCAATCTCAGCCCCAGCATTTT. Its protein product is CASQWGGATGTQSQPQHF.

The V gene is TRBV7-2, the J gene TRBJ2-5; D gene ambiguous. The CDR3 has 11 residues. V shed 4 bases and J shed 4 bases, with 4 bases lying between them. Germline V gives CDR1 SGHTA, CDR2 FQGNSA. The DNA of the CDR3 is TGTGCCAGCAGCTCCCGAGAGACCCAGTACTTC. Its protein product is CASSSRETQYF.

The gene calls are TRBV6-6 and TRBJ2-5; 7 bases match TRBD2. Germline V gene sequence: CDR1 MNHNY, CDR2 SVGAGI (reference sequence). CDR3 length: 16 residues. J lost 5 bases, V lost 5 bases, and 14 bases had no gene match. The CDR3 loop reads CASSTTPGLQGETQYF. The CDR3 region has the DNA TGTGCCAGCAGTACCACGCCGGGACTACAAGGGGAGACCCAGTACTTC.

The gene calls are TRBV20-1 and TRBJ1-5; 12 positions agree with TRBD1. This CDR3 region has 15 residues. The V and J ends lost 3 bases and 7 bases, in that order; junction bases with no gene match: 7. Per the germline V gene, CDR1 is DFQATT and CDR2 is SNEGSKA (reference sequence). The chain's CDR3 is CSASWDRGPRQPQHF. The CDR3 DNA is TGCAGTGCTAGTTGGGACAGGGGGCCGAGGCAGCCCCAGCATTTT.

The chain recombines TRBV27 with TRBJ1-6; D is possibly TRBD1 (6 bases). CDR1 MNHEY and CDR2 SMNVEV come from the germline V gene (reference sequence). This CDR3 contains 16 residues. V was cut by 6 bases and J by 2 bases, with 14 bases left in between. The CDR3 loop reads CASSRIGGAYNSPLHF. The CDR3 DNA reads as TGTGCCAGCAGCCGGATAGGGGGGGCCTATAATTCACCCCTCCACTTT.

The V gene is TRBV6-5, the J gene TRBJ1-6; D is unclear. Germline V gives CDR1 MNHEY, CDR2 SVGAGI. V lost 6 bases, J lost 0 bases, and 9 bases lay in between. The CDR3 consists of 15 residues. The CDR3 nucleotides are TGTGCCAGCAGGGCGGGGAGCTCCTATAATTCACCCCTCCACTTT. It encodes CASRAGSSYNSPLHF.

V is TRBV6-4 and J is TRBJ2-7; weak D call: TRBD1 (5 bases). Per germline, CDR1 MRHNA and CDR2 SNTAGT. Trimming shortened V by 3 bases and J by 2 bases, and 14 bases separated the two germline ends. The CDR3 length is 15 residues. Here the CDR3 reads CASSEGPGPTYEQYF. CDR3 bases: TGTGCCAGCAGTGAGGGTCCAGGGCCCACCTACGAGCAGTACTTC.

This CDR3 is CASSISSGGFNEQFF. Here the CDR3 DNA reads TGTGCCAGTAGTATCTCCAGCGGGGGTTTTAATGAGCAGTTCTTC. The rearrangement joins TRBV19 to TRBJ2-1; 8 bases align to TRBD2. The CDR3 covers 15 residues. With 3 bases clipped from V and 7 bases from J, the junction kept 8 bases outside the gene matches. The germline CDR1 and CDR2 sequences are LNHDA and SQIVND (reference sequence).

In the case of this clone: The same CDR3 also results from other DNA sequences found in this sample. The chain uses TRBV19 and TRBJ1-1; the match to TRBD1 covers 9 bases. V was pared by 5 bases and J by 0 bases, with 4 bases of the junction left unmatched. The germline V gene has CDR1 LNHDA and CDR2 SQIVND (reference sequence). This CDR3 comprises 15 residues. The DNA of the CDR3 is TGTGCCAGTAGTCCGGGACAGGGCATGAACACTGAAGCTTTCTTT. Encoded protein: CASSPGQGMNTEAFF. The whole variable domain, filled in from reference TRBV19 and TRBJ1-1, reads DGGITQSPKYLFRKEGQNVTLSCEQNLNHDAMYWYRQDPGQGLRLIYYSQIVNDFQKGDIAEGYSVSREKKESFPLTVTSAQKNPTAFYLCASSPGQGMNTEAFFGQGTRLTVV.

This chain joins TRBV6-5 and TRBJ2-1; D perhaps matches TRBD2 (5 bases). Germline CDR1 is MNHEY and CDR2 is SVGAGI. This CDR3 spans 16 amino acids. V was shortened by 2 bases and J by 0 bases, with 11 bases between the two germline ends. Here the CDR3 reads CASSYPGGGSYNEQFF. The CDR3 bases are TGTGCCAGCAGTTACCCCGGTGGAGGCTCCTACAATGAGCAGTTCTTC.

The chain employs TRBV7-2 and TRBJ1-2; TRBD1 agrees at 8 bases. This CDR3 comprises 18 residues. CDR1 SGHTA and CDR2 FQGNSA come from the germline V gene. V trimming: 1 base; J trimming: 4 bases; junction bases outside the gene matches: 14. As DNA, the CDR3 is TGTGCCAGCAGCTTAGAGGACAGGGTTCTTATCCGACCCTATGGCTACACCTTC. The encoded protein is CASSLEDRVLIRPYGYTF.

In its sample, this clone was seen once. This CDR3 is also generated by other DNA sequences in the sample. The rearrangement links TRBV13 to TRBJ1-1; D possibly corresponds to TRBD1 (5 bases). This CDR3 is 15 amino acids long. The ends were cut back, 6 bases at V and 2 bases at J, with 16 bases in the middle. Per germline, CDR1 PRHDT and CDR2 FYEKMQ (reference sequence). DNA of the CDR3: TGTGCCAGCAGGACACGGGGGGGACTTAACACTGAAGCTTTCTTT. Amino acid sequence: CASRTRGGLNTEAFF.

The chain joins TRBV18 to TRBJ2-5; D ambiguous. Deletions cut 1 base from V and 1 base from J, with 7 bases between. The CDR3 consists of 14 residues. From germline, CDR1 is KGHSH and CDR2 LQKENI. The CDR3 loop is CASSPRAVQETQYF. The DNA of the CDR3 is TGTGCCAGCTCACCACGGGCAGTCCAAGAGACCCAGTACTTC.

The chain carries TRBV6-5 and TRBJ1-1; 7 bases match TRBD1. Trimming at V came to 5 bases and at J to 1 base, leaving 4 bases not matched to a gene. This CDR3 is 14 amino acids long. Looked up from germline, CDR1 is MNHEY and CDR2 is SVGAGI. CDR3 loop: CASSTGQRNTEAFF. CDR3 in DNA: TGTGCCAGCAGTACGGGACAGCGGAACACTGAAGCTTTCTTT.

The genes are TRBV7-8 and TRBJ1-5; no clear D gene. CDR1 is SGHVS and CDR2 is FQNEAQ in the germline V gene. CDR3 length: 13 amino acids. V lost 1 base to trimming and J lost 3 bases, with 4 bases between them. This CDR3 reads CASSLGNNQPQHF. In DNA, the CDR3 is TGTGCCAGCAGCTTAGGTAACAATCAGCCCCAGCATTTT.

The chain combines TRBV10-3 with TRBJ1-1; possible D gene TRBD1, 5 bases. Deletions cut 6 bases from V and 1 base from J, with 18 bases between. CDR1 is ENHRY and CDR2 is SYGVKD in the germline V gene. This CDR3 region has 16 residues. The CDR3 bases are TGTGCCATCAGCACGATTTGGGGCACTTCGAACACTGAAGCTTTCTTT. This encodes CAISTIWGTSNTEAFF.

The chain joins TRBV19 to TRBJ1-6; no clear D. V lost 3 bases and J 7 bases, leaving 13 bases between the germline ends. Germline V gene data show CDR1 as LNHDA and CDR2 as SQIVND (reference sequence). The CDR3 is made up of 15 amino acids. CDR3 residues: CASSITNGWNSPLHF. DNA for the CDR3: TGTGCCAGTAGTATCACTAATGGATGGAATTCACCCCTCCACTTT.

The V and J genes are TRBV12-3 or TRBV12-4 and TRBJ1-2; D remains ambiguous. The V end was cut by 6 bases, the J end by 7 bases, with 12 bases between. The CDR3 is 12 amino acids. CDR3 loop: CASSPALSGYTF. In DNA, the CDR3 is TGTGCCAGCAGCCCCGCCCTTAGTGGCTACACCTTC.

As concerns this clone: The sample holds other DNA sequences that translate to the same CDR3. V and J are TRBV15 and TRBJ2-1; 9 bases fit TRBD1. Germline V gene sequence: CDR1 LNHNV, CDR2 YYDKDF (reference sequence). This CDR3 spans 17 amino acids. Trimming at V came to 5 bases and at J to 0 bases, leaving 8 bases not matched to a gene. CDR3 DNA: TGTGCCACCAGCTCCACGTCGGACAGGGGCTCCTACAATGAGCAGTTCTTC. It is translated as CATSSTSDRGSYNEQFF.

The V call is TRBV7-8, the J call TRBJ1-6; 7 bases map to TRBD1. Germline V gives CDR1 SGHVS, CDR2 FQNEAQ. This CDR3 spans 14 amino acids. The V gene end was trimmed by 4 bases and the J gene end by 6 bases; junction bases not matched to a gene: 3. The CDR3 bases are TGTGCCAGCAGCTCCACAGGGGCTAATTCACCCCTCCACTTT. The encoded protein is CASSSTGANSPLHF. Filled out from reference TRBV7-8 and TRBJ1-6, the complete variable domain reads GAGVSQSPRYKVAKRGQDVALRCDPISGHVSLFWYQQALGQGPEFLTYFQNEAQLDKSGLPSDRFFAERPEGSVSTLKIQRTQQEDSAVYLCASSSTGANSPLHFGNGTRLTVT.

The V and J genes are TRBV6-6 and TRBJ1-2; 7 nucleotides match TRBD1. Trimming removed 1 base from V and 7 bases from J; junction bases left unmatched: 9. Germline assignment: CDR1 MNHNY and CDR2 SVGAGI (reference sequence). The CDR3 has 15 amino acids. As DNA, the CDR3 is TGTGCCAGCAGTTACTTAGGTCAGGGGGAGACTGGCTACACCTTC. Protein product: CASSYLGQGETGYTF.

The chain carries TRBV14 and TRBJ1-6, with 8 bases aligning to TRBD1. The J segment lost 9 bases and the V segment lost 5 bases, leaving 9 bases of the junction unmatched. The CDR3 consists of 15 residues. The germline V gene encodes CDR1 SGHDN and CDR2 FVKESK. CDR3 residues: CASSEWTGITSPLHF. The DNA for the CDR3 is TGTGCCAGCAGCGAGTGGACAGGGATTACTTCACCCCTCCACTTT.

This chain uses TRBV18 with TRBJ2-1; 8 positions match TRBD1. J was trimmed by 5 bases and V by 2 bases; bases with no gene match: 5. The CDR3 runs to 15 residues. Germline CDR1 KGHSH, CDR2 LQKENI. CDR3 residues: CASSPVQGVHNEQFF. CDR3 in DNA: TGTGCCAGCTCACCAGTACAGGGGGTCCACAATGAGCAGTTCTTC.

This chain uses TRBV19 with TRBJ2-5, with a possible D match to TRBD1 (6 bases). With 1 base removed from V and 2 bases from J, the gap between germline ends came to 8 bases. The CDR3 loop spans 14 amino acids. Germline CDR1 is LNHDA and CDR2 is SQIVND (reference sequence). Here the CDR3 DNA reads TGTGCCAGTAGTATAGGGACAGAGCAAGAGACCCAGTACTTC. Its translation is CASSIGTEQETQYF. The whole variable domain, filled in from reference TRBV19 and TRBJ2-5, reads DGGITQSPKYLFRKEGQNVTLSCEQNLNHDAMYWYRQDPGQGLRLIYYSQIVNDFQKGDIAEGYSVSREKKESFPLTVTSAQKNPTAFYLCASSIGTEQETQYFGPGTRLLVL.

The CDR3 loop is CASSIDRQGLEQFF. CDR3 in DNA: TGTGCCAGTAGTATAGACCGACAGGGCCTTGAGCAGTTCTTC. The chain links TRBV19 to TRBJ2-1, with 7 bases identical to TRBD1. In germline, CDR1 is LNHDA, CDR2 SQIVND (reference sequence). This CDR3 has 14 residues. With V trimmed by 0 bases and J by 9 bases, 5 bases remained unmatched.

This clone has more than one count but fewer than ten. The chain joins TRBV6-6 to TRBJ1-2; 10 bases line up with TRBD1. Germline V gene lookup returns CDR1 MNHNY and CDR2 SVGAGI (reference sequence). The CDR3 is made up of 15 amino acids. With V trimmed by 0 bases and J by 8 bases, 6 bases remained unmatched. This CDR3 reads CASSYSGTGDLGYTF. The CDR3 nucleotides read TGTGCCAGCAGTTACTCAGGGACAGGGGATTTGGGCTACACCTTC.

The rearrangement joins TRBV7-2 to TRBJ1-1, with D tentatively TRBD1 (5 bases). The CDR3 spans 13 residues. CDR1 and CDR2 (germline): SGHTA, FQGNSA. Between the trimmed V and J ends, which lost 3 bases and 1 base, there was a span of 6 bases. The CDR3 is CASSFGGNTEAFF. The CDR3 DNA reads TGTGCCAGCAGCTTCGGGGGGAACACTGAAGCTTTCTTT.